The clone carrying this T cell receptor beta chain was recorded only once. Its target is not known. The data were obtained in a study of T cell therapy after organ transplantation. Study information: Short-term post-therapy blood was drawn 4 to 8 weeks after therapy ended. Notes on the study in general: Post-therapy reconstitution appeared to include transferred and endogenous clonotypes. Lower pretherapy CD8 clonality went with larger post-therapy fold change.

CDR1 KGHSH and CDR2 LQKENI come from the germline V gene. The CDR3 contains 18 residues. J lost 0 bases, V lost 5 bases, and 13 bases had no gene match. Time point specified: 4-8 weeks after completion of therapy. The method was immunoSEQ multiplex PCR; TCRdb's version includes in-frame clones alone and lacks a portion of them. This table has 15,000 to 20,000 clones, 81% appearing once. This clonotype originated in a human patient who had received a solid organ transplant and had CMV disease. Some T cells could come from the graft donor. The genes are TRBV18 and TRBJ2-3; 8 nucleotides align to TRBD1. The sequenced sample was CD8+ T cells from blood, obtained after autologous CMV-specific T cell therapy. The CDR3 loop is CASSTRPGTGSSTDTQYF. In DNA form, the CDR3 reads TGTGCCAGCTCAACCCGTCCCGGGACAGGTTCTAGCACAGATACGCAGTATTTT. Full variable domain (remainder filled in from reference TRBV18 and TRBJ2-3): NAGVMQNPRHLVRRRGQEARLRCSPMKGHSHVYWYRQLPEEGLKFMVYLQKENIIDESGMPKERFSAEFPKEGPSILRIQQVVRGDSAAYFCASSTRPGTGSSTDTQYFGPGTRLTVL.